This TCR beta chain was sequenced for a study of T cells after yellow fever vaccination. On the study more broadly: SMART-Seq v4 Ultra Low Input handled preparation of low-cell-number fractions.

MiXCR, applied by TCRdb to the 5' RACE reads, yields one record per CDR3 protein. Of 350,000 or so distinct CDR3 sequences in the sample, about 7.8% were seen once. The TCR was taken from a man aged 18 to 35 who received the YFV17D yellow fever vaccine. Sequencing used PBMCs, obtained more than 35 days after the first yellow fever vaccination.

The DNA of the CDR3 is TGTGCCAGCAGCTTACGGACTAGCGGGTCCCAAGAGACCCAGTACTTC. Translating it yields CASSLRTSGSQETQYF. The chain employs TRBV7-8 and TRBJ2-5; 11 nucleotides match TRBD2. CDR3 length: 16 amino acids. The germline gives CDR1 SGHVS, CDR2 FQNEAQ. Germline trimming cut 2 bases from V and 1 base from J; bases unmatched to any gene: 3. Drawing the rest from reference TRBV7-8 and TRBJ2-5, the complete variable domain is GAGVSQSPRYKVAKRGQDVALRCDPISGHVSLFWYQQALGQGPEFLTYFQNEAQLDKSGLPSDRFFAERPEGSVSTLKIQRTQQEDSAVYLCASSLRTSGSQETQYFGPGTRLLVL.